This T cell receptor beta chain originates from a study of blood T cells in healthy people across ages. Findings and caveats of the study: Significant beta diversity loss was already apparent by age approximately 38, declining roughly linearly. The study found TCR beta diversity correlated strongly with naive T cell percentage. Changes seen in expanded clonotypes were possibly confounded by donor CMV status left unknown.

The use of a sample-barcoded 5' primer and a J-beta primer mix characterized a second PCR of about 7 to 12 cycles. Tags on each cDNA molecule came from a template-switch adaptor with 12 random nucleotides. A single record per CDR3 protein comes from TCRdb applying MiXCR to the 5' RACE reads. The sample has about 1.8 million distinct CDR3 sequences, 40% to 55% seen once. CDR3 length: 12 residues. Between the trimmed V and J ends, which lost 7 bases and 5 bases, there was a span of 14 bases. Germline loops: CDR1 DFQATT, CDR2 SNEGSKA (reference sequence). This clonotype was observed at least ten times. The antigen remains unidentified.

The J gene is TRBJ2-5, the V gene TRBV20-1; possibly TRBD1 or TRBD2 for D (6 bases each). The material sequenced was blood. This receptor was obtained from a woman between 40 and 55 years old in good health. Written as DNA, the CDR3 is TGCAGTGGTGGGGGGCTTTCGGAGACCCAGTACTTC. Translating it yields CSGGGLSETQYF.